Listed below are T cell receptor beta chains from one sample, sequenced in a study of regulatory T cells in long-lasting Graves disease. One entry per CDR3 protein, called by TCRdb with MiXCR from the multiplex PCR reads. Of about 420,000 distinct CDR3 sequences in the sample, about 15% are singletons; the top ten hold around 23%. In addition, the sample was reused for a study of T cells in Graves' hyperthyroidism and ophthalmopathy.

The input for sequencing was peripheral blood mononuclear cells (PBMCs), taken at new diagnosis, from a patient treated with antithyroid drugs. Source of these receptors: a woman between 18 and 29 years old with Graves disease. Each CDR3 is given with its conserved first and last residue. A D gene is named only where the DNA matches it firmly. A clone size is listed for some rows: how often the clone was seen (once, few, many), or a class if it is expanded.

CASTERERNTGELFF	TGTGCCAGCACTGAGCGGGAGCGGAACACCGGGGAGCTGTTTTTT	TRBD2	few	TRBV2	TRBJ2-2
CAISDPPSGSVHEQFF	TGTGCCATCAGTGATCCTCCTAGCGGGAGTGTCCATGAGCAGTTCTTC	TRBD2	few	TRBV10-3	TRBJ2-1
CSASYSGPVINEQFF	TGCAGTGCTAGTTATTCCGGACCGGTCATCAATGAGCAGTTCTTC	NA	NA	TRBV20-1	TRBJ2-1
CASRKSGAFYEQYF	TGTGCCAGCAGAAAGAGCGGAGCGTTCTACGAGCAGTACTTC	NA	many	TRBV12-3/TRBV12-4	TRBJ2-7
CSPGGGSLQYNEQFF	TGCAGCCCGGGGGGGGGGTCCCTACAGTACAATGAGCAGTTCTTC	TRBD2	few	TRBV20-1	TRBJ2-1
CASRKTGGLTGELFF	TGTGCCAGCAGGAAAACAGGGGGCCTTACCGGGGAGCTGTTTTTT	TRBD1	NA	TRBV27	TRBJ2-2
CASSQLAGGADTQYF	TGTGCCAGCTCACAACTAGCGGGAGGAGCAGATACGCAGTATTTT	TRBD2	many	TRBV18	TRBJ2-3
CSARGGGEAQHF	TGCAGTGCTAGAGGGGGGGGCGAAGCCCAGCATTTT	NA	NA	TRBV20-1	TRBJ1-5
CASSQTFVQEKLFF	TGTGCCAGCAGCCAGACATTTGTTCAGGAAAAACTGTTTTTT	NA	many	TRBV7-2	TRBJ1-4
CASSLGGTGAYEQYF	TGTGCCAGCAGCTTAGGGGGGACGGGGGCCTACGAGCAGTACTTC	NA	many	TRBV12-3/TRBV12-4	TRBJ2-7
CSASDRAAFF	TGCAGTGCTAGTGACAGGGCGGCTTTCTTT	TRBD1	many	TRBV20-1	TRBJ1-1
CASSLGDTRDEQFF	TGTGCCAGCAGTTTAGGGGATACTAGGGATGAGCAGTTCTTC	NA	many	TRBV27	TRBJ2-1
CASSLKGLAYNEQFF	TGTGCCAGCAGCTTAAAGGGACTAGCCTACAATGAGCAGTTCTTC	TRBD2	NA	TRBV7-3	TRBJ2-1
CASSYGGNSNQPQHF	TGTGCCAGCAGTTACGGCGGCAATAGCAATCAGCCCCAGCATTTT	NA	few	TRBV6-5	TRBJ1-5
CASSDAGNTIYF	TGTGCCAGCAGCGACGCCGGAAACACCATATATTTT	NA	few	TRBV13	TRBJ1-3
CAWTKTGNTEAFF	TGTGCCTGGACCAAGACAGGGAACACTGAAGCTTTCTTT	NA	many	TRBV30	TRBJ1-1
CASSPRSSGRYEQYF	TGTGCCAGCAGTCCCCGGTCTAGCGGGAGATACGAGCAGTACTTC	TRBD2	many	TRBV12-3/TRBV12-4	TRBJ2-7
CASMWDRGRYEQYF	TGTGCCAGCATGTGGGACAGGGGGCGCTACGAGCAGTACTTC	TRBD1	few	TRBV7-2	TRBJ2-7
CASSPGTSGSVGETQYF	TGTGCCAGTAGTCCCGGGACTAGCGGGAGTGTAGGAGAGACCCAGTACTTC	TRBD2	few	TRBV19	TRBJ2-5
CASSGLGTVHGGVAGNTIYF	TGTGCCAGCAGCGGATTAGGGACAGTACATGGTGGAGTGGCTGGAAACACCATATATTTT	TRBD1	NA	TRBV5-6	TRBJ1-3
CASSSSGSRETQYF	TGTGCCAGCAGTTCTAGCGGGAGTAGGGAGACCCAGTACTTC	TRBD2	many	TRBV12-3/TRBV12-4	TRBJ2-5
CASSSYLAGVYEQYF	TGTGCCAGCAGCTCCTACCTAGCGGGAGTTTATGAGCAGTACTTC	TRBD2	many	TRBV13	TRBJ2-7
CASSYLAGYYEQYF	TGTGCCAGCAGTTATTTAGCGGGATATTACGAGCAGTACTTC	TRBD2	NA	TRBV6-2/TRBV6-3	TRBJ2-7
CASSVSGTTPDTQYF	TGTGCCAGCAGCGTGTCCGGGACCACCCCGGATACGCAGTATTTT	NA	few	TRBV7-3	TRBJ2-3
CTSRDPNTEAFF	TGCACCTCTCGGGACCCGAACACTGAAGCTTTCTTT	NA	many	TRBV29-1	TRBJ1-1
CASSQKWGGTSNTDTQYF	TGCGCCAGCAGCCAAAAGTGGGGGGGTACCTCCAACACAGATACGCAGTATTTT	TRBD2	many	TRBV4-1	TRBJ2-3
CSARDLVWEQYF	TGCAGTGCTAGAGATCTTGTGTGGGAGCAGTACTTC	NA	many	TRBV20-1	TRBJ2-7
CASLRLGGAGDTQYF	TGTGCCAGCCTTAGGTTAGGGGGCGCAGGGGATACGCAGTATTTT	TRBD1	many	TRBV28	TRBJ2-3
CASLGTPPDTDTQYF	TGTGCCAGTCTCGGGACTCCCCCGGACACAGATACGCAGTATTTT	NA	NA	TRBV19	TRBJ2-3
CASPGTGFQETQYF	TGTGCCAGCCCCGGGACAGGGTTCCAAGAGACCCAGTACTTC	TRBD1	few	TRBV11-2	TRBJ2-5
CASSPAALSTACEQYF	TGCGCCAGCAGCCCAGCAGCTCTTTCTACGGCCTGCGAGCAGTACTTC	NA	NA	TRBV4-1	TRBJ2-7
CAISEGNEQYF	TGTGCCATCAGTGAAGGAAACGAGCAGTACTTC	NA	many	TRBV10-3	TRBJ2-7